Sequencing of this T cell receptor beta chain was carried out in a study of OX40 agonist ivuxolimab in advanced cancers. In the study overall: People in dose escalation had one of these cancers: hepatocellular carcinoma, melanoma, renal cell or head and neck cancer.

Measured with immunoSEQ multiplex PCR; TCRdb has only the in-frame clones, and not every one. The table shows 65,000 to 90,000 clones, with approximately 80% occurring only once. This TCR was sampled from an adult with an advanced solid tumor such as melanoma, head and neck, liver or kidney cancer. The input for sequencing was CD4+ or CD8+ T cells sorted from blood, taken in a trial of the OX40 agonist ivuxolimab.

CDR3 region: CASSLSGGTTDTQYF. CDR3 nucleotide sequence: TGCGCCAGCAGCCTCAGCGGGGGGACCACAGATACGCAGTATTTT. This rearrangement joins TRBV5-1 to TRBJ2-3, with 9 bases matching TRBD2. Germline V gene lookup returns CDR1 SGHRS and CDR2 YFSETQ. V shed 4 bases and J 2 bases; nucleotides not matched to a gene: 5. This CDR3 has 15 amino acids.